This TCR beta chain was sequenced in a study of response to subunit inactivated influenza vaccine. General study points: The authors offered the suggestion that each seasonal influenza vaccination recruits few new T cells.

CDR1 is SGHKS, CDR2 YYEKEE, per germline (reference sequence). The CDR3 has 14 amino acids. With 6 bases clipped from V and 6 bases from J, the junction kept 12 bases outside the gene matches. Via MiXCR, TCRdb re-called the RT-PCR reads, giving one row per CDR3 protein. Of around 710,000 distinct CDR3 sequences in the sample, about 14% were seen once. About this clonotype: The antigen is not known.

The sample here was PBMCs from blood, taken around 14 days before vaccination. The TCR sequence derives from a man aged 50 to 60 who received an inactivated influenza vaccine. The chain couples TRBV5-5 to TRBJ2-7; 7 bases are shared with TRBD2. CDR3 residues: CASMTQRGRGEQYF. Here the CDR3 DNA reads TGTGCCAGCATGACACAACGGGGGAGGGGCGAGCAGTACTTC.